This T cell receptor (beta chain) was profiled in a study of cytomegalovirus exposure and HLA in healthy donors. PCR involved 60 Vbeta and 13 Jbeta primers. Libraries were prepared by immunoSEQ multiplex PCR; TCRdb keeps only in-frame clonotypes and omits some of them. The data hold under 300,000 clones, with roughly four fifths observed a single time. CDR1 is MDHEN, CDR2 SYDVKM, per germline. CDR3 length: 15 residues. V lost 4 bases, J lost 0 bases, and 0 bases stayed unmatched. The source material was PBMCs. The sequence derives from a woman aged 60-75 years in good health and CMV-seropositive. This chain connects TRBV28 to TRBJ2-1, with 10 bases lining up with TRBD2. The CDR3 bases are TGTGCCAGCAGTTCTAGCGGGAGCTCCTACAATGAGCAGTTCTTC. This sequence encodes CASSSSGSSYNEQFF.